These T cell receptor beta chains were read from a single sample in a study of blood T cells in healthy people across ages. Via MiXCR, TCRdb re-called the 5' RACE reads, giving one row per CDR3 protein. This table holds around 800,000 distinct CDR3 sequences, 20% to 30% found once. The same sample was also used in a study of T cells of mothers and their children.

Material for sequencing was blood. The receptors stem from a boy between 10 and 17 years old in good health. Both conserved end residues are trimmed from each CDR3.

TRBV14,ASSQVGLRDYNEQF
TRBV5-1,ASSLGLAGAGGSYNEQF
TRBV6-5,ASRPSGQGVYGYT
TRBV7-2,ASSLAGGNTDTQY
TRBV6-2/TRBV6-3,ASSFGKETGELF
TRBV7-2,ASSFGAGQETQY
TRBV6-5,ASRGDRNEKLF
TRBV27,ASSLDGTPGYEQY
TRBV9,ASSVEGDTPYNEQF
TRBV3-1,ASSQRDGLSYEQY
TRBV6-5,ASRPRGLGGDEQF
TRBV20-1,SARVAGGPRETQY
TRBV29-1,SVAAYGYT
TRBV28,ASSPTGLEDQPQH
TRBV9,ASSVKIEGEAF
TRBV12-3/TRBV12-4,ASSARGDEKLF
TRBV29-1,SVDSQGTYEQY
TRBV13,ASEGQGALGYT
TRBV20-1,SANLASSYEQY
TRBV12-3/TRBV12-4,ASSATGKGSTDTQY
TRBV10-3,AISDPDSPLH
TRBV12-3/TRBV12-4,ASSVRVTEAF
TRBV6-6,ASSYYGSNHGYT
TRBV5-1,ASTSVGDTQY
TRBV15,ATSRTLLDTQY
TRBV12-3/TRBV12-4,ASRGGQGLLYEQY
TRBV29-1,SVSKFDLRSVNTEAF
TRBV29-1,SKYRGETQY
TRBV30,AWGRAGVAYEQY
TRBV12-3/TRBV12-4,ASSLYAQRRGTAYEQY
TRBV4-2,ASSQDRQGLDTQY
TRBV11-2,ASSARDPGTEAF
TRBV10-3,AISEGQSNEKLF
TRBV11-2,ASSLESRGIYNEQF
TRBV7-7,ASSLSVGSYNEQF
TRBV28,ASGQGSETQY
TRBV12-3/TRBV12-4,ASSPGLTYNEQF
TRBV19,ASSSNTGAQPQH
TRBV12-3/TRBV12-4,ATTWLAGGQETQY
TRBV6-5,ASRAAGNEKLF
TRBV4-1,ASSQGPLGETQY
TRBV4-2,ASSQDEAGSLSTNEKLF
TRBV20-1,SARDRTGSETQY